Below, 21 T cell receptor beta chains from the same sample are listed, as sequenced in a study of cytomegalovirus exposure and HLA in healthy donors. Sequencing used immunoSEQ multiplex PCR; TCRdb keeps in-frame clones, though not all of them. The table includes 150,000 to 200,000 clones, 80% to 90% detected once. Sequences were obtained from PBMCs. The source is a woman aged 25 to 39 in good health and CMV-seronegative.

J is TRBJ1-1 and V is TRBV7-3; maybe TRBD1 (6 bases). The CDR3 is made up of 14 amino acids. In germline, CDR1 is SGHTA, CDR2 FQGTGA. The V end was cut by 5 bases, the J end by 2 bases, with 12 bases between. Here the CDR3 reads CASSPDRPNTEAFF. The CDR3 DNA reads as TGTGCCAGCAGCCCCGACAGGCCCAACACTGAAGCTTTCTTT.

V gene TRBV5-4 combines with J gene TRBJ2-1; possibly TRBD2 for D (5 bases). CDR1 and CDR2 from the germline V gene are SGHNT and YYREEE (reference sequence). Trimming cost V 0 bases and J 6 bases, with 13 bases left between them. The CDR3 consists of 15 residues. Here the CDR3 DNA reads TGTGCCAGCAGCTTGGCCGGGATCTCCATCAATGAGCAGTTCTTC. Residues: CASSLAGISINEQFF.

This chain joins TRBV19 and TRBJ2-7, with 7 bases identical to TRBD1. The V and J ends lost 6 bases and 5 bases, in that order; junction bases with no gene match: 13. The length of the CDR3 is 15 residues. In germline, CDR1 is LNHDA, CDR2 SQIVND (reference sequence). CDR3 in amino acids: CASSLYLTGSHEQYF. DNA of the CDR3: TGTGCCAGTAGCCTCTATCTGACAGGGTCCCACGAGCAGTACTTC.

This chain uses TRBV5-4 with TRBJ2-5; TRBD2 aligns across 11 bases. The trim removed 2 bases at V and 1 base at J, leaving 1 base unmatched. Germline CDR1 and CDR2: SGHNT and YYREEE (reference sequence). This CDR3 is 15 amino acids long. The CDR3 spells CASSFTSGGQETQYF. CDR3 sequence (DNA): TGTGCCAGCAGCTTCACTAGCGGGGGCCAAGAGACCCAGTACTTC.

The chain uses TRBV29-1 and TRBJ2-7; D is tentatively TRBD1 or TRBD2 (5 bases each). The CDR3 totals 12 residues. V was pared by 1 base and J by 7 bases, with 11 bases between. The germline CDR1 and CDR2 sequences are SQVTM and ANQGSEA. The CDR3 reads CSVEVGTLEQYF. The CDR3 DNA is TGCAGCGTTGAAGTGGGGACCCTTGAGCAGTACTTC.

This clone was observed a single time. CDR3 in amino acids: CASSDRTSGSHEQFF. CDR3 nucleotides: TGTGCCAGCAGCGATAGGACTAGCGGGAGCCATGAGCAGTTCTTC. The rearrangement links TRBV5-4 to TRBJ2-1, with TRBD2 matching 13 bases. V was clipped by 4 bases and J by 8 bases; unmatched bases: 6. The CDR3 loop spans 15 amino acids. Germline V lookup: CDR1 SGHNT, CDR2 YYREEE (reference sequence).

The chain couples TRBV15 to TRBJ2-7, with TRBD2 matching 12 bases. The CDR3 sequence is 16 residues long. The germline gives CDR1 LNHNV, CDR2 YYDKDF (reference sequence). After removal of 5 bases from V and 8 bases from J, the junction contained 13 bases not matched to a gene. In DNA form, the CDR3 reads TGTGCCACCAGCGGGGGGGTTAGTGGACTAGCGGGAAAGCAGTACTTC. Translation: CATSGGVSGLAGKQYF.

The chain carries TRBV21-1 and TRBJ2-7. TRBV21-1 is designated a pseudogene. CDR3 length: 13 amino acids. CDR3 in DNA: TGTGCCACCCTATGTCGGGCAGCCTACGAGCAGTACTTC. Translation: CATLCRAAYEQYF.

Here the CDR3 reads CASRGHMNTEAFF. CDR3 DNA: TGTGCCAGCAGGGGACACATGAACACTGAAGCTTTCTTT. The rearrangement joins TRBV4-2 to TRBJ1-1; D is perhaps TRBD1 (6 bases). This CDR3 has 13 amino acids. Trimming took 6 bases from V and 0 from J, leaving 8 bases between them. CDR1 and CDR2 from the germline V gene are LGHNA and YNFKEQ.

V usage is TRBV9 and J usage is TRBJ1-6; 10 bases fit TRBD1. The CDR3 extends over 16 amino acids. Trimming took 3 bases from V and 5 from J; bases not matched to a gene: 5. CDR1 is SGDLS and CDR2 is YYNGEE in the germline V gene. CDR3 bases: TGTGCCAGCAGCGCTCCGACAGGGGGCAATAATTCACCCCTCCACTTT. Translated, it gives CASSAPTGGNNSPLHF.

The V gene is TRBV27, the J gene TRBJ1-3; a weak D match, TRBD1 (5 bases). Germline CDR1 MNHEY, CDR2 SMNVEV (reference sequence). The CDR3 is 14 residues long. V was trimmed by 5 bases and J by 0 bases, leaving 8 bases between them. CDR3 nucleotides: TGTGCCAGCAGTCAGGGTTACTCTGGAAACACCATATATTTT. As protein: CASSQGYSGNTIYF.

This sequence joins TRBV7-9 and TRBJ2-2; D is unresolved. The CDR3 sequence is 14 residues long. Trimming pared 5 bases from V and 0 bases from J, leaving 7 bases between. CDR1 and CDR2 (germline): SEHNR, FQNEAQ (reference sequence). Here the CDR3 reads CASSRVSNTGELFF. In DNA form, the CDR3 reads TGTGCCAGCAGCCGGGTCTCGAACACCGGGGAGCTGTTTTTT.

The gene calls are TRBV18 and TRBJ1-3, with a possible D match to TRBD1 (5 bases). The CDR3 is made up of 16 amino acids. Trimming shortened V by 4 bases and J by 0 bases, and 13 bases separated the two germline ends. Germline-derived CDR1 and CDR2 are KGHSH and LQKENI. CDR3 region: CASSQSGGNSGNTIYF. The CDR3 DNA sequence: TGTGCCAGCTCACAATCCGGGGGTAACTCTGGAAACACCATATATTTT. The full variable domain, rest sourced from reference TRBV18 and TRBJ1-3, is NAGVMQNPRHLVRRRGQEARLRCSPMKGHSHVYWYRQLPEEGLKFMVYLQKENIIDESGMPKERFSAEFPKEGPSILRIQQVVRGDSAAYFCASSQSGGNSGNTIYFGEGSWLTVV.

The V and J genes are TRBV7-2 and TRBJ2-5; a possible D gene is TRBD2 (6 bases). Trimming removed 2 bases at V and 5 bases at J, with 15 bases between. CDR1 is SGHTA and CDR2 is FQGNSA in the germline V gene. The CDR3 covers 15 residues. CDR3 nucleotides: TGTGCCAGCAGCTTACTCGGGGGACTTTCCGAGACCCAGTACTTC. This codes for CASSLLGGLSETQYF.

J is TRBJ2-7 and V is TRBV13; possibly TRBD1 for D (6 bases). Germline values: CDR1 PRHDT, CDR2 FYEKMQ (reference sequence). Trimming pared 3 bases from V and 3 bases from J, leaving 15 bases between. The CDR3 extends over 15 amino acids. The DNA of the CDR3 is TGTGCCAGCAGCTTCGGACGCCAGGGGAACTACGAGCAGTACTTC. Translation: CASSFGRQGNYEQYF.

This clone was seen just once. The genes are TRBV4-3 and TRBJ2-2; TRBD1 aligns across 9 bases. V was pared by 4 bases and J by 1 base, with 1 base of the junction left unmatched. The length of the CDR3 is 15 residues. CDR1 LGHNA and CDR2 YSLEER come from the germline V gene. The CDR3 DNA sequence: TGCGCCAGCAGCCCGGGACAGGGGAACACCGGGGAGCTGTTTTTT. Its protein product is CASSPGQGNTGELFF.

The chain employs TRBV19 and TRBJ2-1; TRBD1 matches 11 bases. CDR1 and CDR2 from the germline V gene are LNHDA and SQIVND (reference sequence). Trimming at V came to 8 bases and at J to 10 bases, leaving 7 bases not matched to a gene. CDR3 size: 13 residues. As DNA, the CDR3 is TGTGCCAGTGGGGACAGGGGGGTGGAGGAGCAGTTCTTC. Its translation is CASGDRGVEEQFF.

Note on this clone: Other DNA sequences of this sample code for an identical CDR3. The V gene is TRBV27, the J gene TRBJ1-2, with D unclear. There are 13 residues in the CDR3. Between the trimmed V and J ends, which lost 6 bases and 0 bases, there was a span of 8 bases. CDR1 is MNHEY, CDR2 SMNVEV, per germline (reference sequence). This CDR3 is CASSLRANYGYTF. CDR3 bases: TGTGCCAGCAGCTTAAGGGCTAACTATGGCTACACCTTC.

V is TRBV7-9 and J is TRBJ2-1; maybe TRBD2 (5 bases). Germline CDR1 reads SEHNR; CDR2 reads FQNEAQ (reference sequence). V shed 10 bases and J shed 10 bases, with 20 bases lying between them. CDR3 length equals 13 residues. For the CDR3, the DNA is TGTGCCATCCTACTAGAGCGAGTATACGAGCAGTTCTTC. It is translated as CAILLERVYEQFF.

The chain couples TRBV18 to TRBJ2-7, with D hard to call. Germline V lookup: CDR1 KGHSH, CDR2 LQKENI. The CDR3 contains 13 residues. Between the trimmed V and J ends, which lost 3 bases and 3 bases, there was a span of 9 bases. CDR3 residues: CASSPSTNYEQYF. The DNA of the CDR3 is TGTGCCAGCTCACCGTCGACAAACTACGAGCAGTACTTC. Full variable domain (missing parts from reference TRBV18 and TRBJ2-7): NAGVMQNPRHLVRRRGQEARLRCSPMKGHSHVYWYRQLPEEGLKFMVYLQKENIIDESGMPKERFSAEFPKEGPSILRIQQVVRGDSAAYFCASSPSTNYEQYFGPGTRLTVT.

This clone has just a few counts. This chain connects TRBV7-2 to TRBJ2-1, with D possibly TRBD2 on 5 matching bases. This CDR3 region has 13 residues. The V gene lost 0 bases and the J gene lost 12 bases, with 12 bases spanning the gap. Looked up from germline, CDR1 is SGHTA and CDR2 is FQGNSA. CDR3 residues: CASSLAPSSPQFF. The CDR3 region has the DNA TGTGCCAGCAGCTTAGCGCCCTCTAGCCCGCAGTTCTTC.